This T cell receptor (beta chain) was obtained from a study of CD8 T cells in Susac syndrome. Trimming removed 4 bases at V and 6 bases at J, with 10 bases between. Germline lookup yields CDR1 SEHNR and CDR2 FQNEAQ (reference sequence). CDR3 length: 13 residues. Random hexamers were used to reverse transcribe 0.5 to 1 ug of RNA. One entry per CDR3 protein results from TCRdb running MiXCR on the immunoSEQ multiplex PCR reads. This table holds about 210,000 distinct CDR3 sequences, 95% found once. The receptor's source is a human donor with multiple sclerosis. The sample comprised CD4+ T cells from PBMCs. This chain connects TRBV7-9 to TRBJ1-5; no clear D. As DNA, the CDR3 is TGTGCCAGCAGCTCCCCAGGTAGTCAGCCCCAGCATTTT. Residues: CASSSPGSQPQHF.